Following are 23 T cell receptor beta chains from one sample sequenced in a study of blood T cells in healthy people across ages (dated by TCRdb to between 2014 and 2017). Library construction relied on 5' RACE. Sequencer: Illumina HiSeq 2500. A second roughly 6 to 12 cycle PCR used a sample-barcoded 5' primer and a J-beta primer mix. TCRdb redid the processing of the public reads, applying fastp at Q25 and MiXCR, and retained in-frame beta chains. Duplicate CDR3 protein sequences are folded into a single record with the most common DNA and genes. This sample is represented by about 570,000 distinct CDR3 sequences; about 27% of them were singletons. The top ten hold approximately 3.3% of the sample. Another study also made use of these data, one on T cells of mothers and their children.

Sequencing used blood. The receptors were sampled from a boy younger than 10 in good health.

This clonotype was seen more than once but under ten times. The chain couples TRBV25-1 to TRBJ2-7; 11 positions agree with TRBD2. Germline CDR1 reads MGHDK; CDR2 reads SYGVNS. Trimming cost V 4 bases and J 2 bases; bases outside gene matches: 16. The CDR3 extends over 19 amino acids. CDR3 amino acids: CASSGTSGSFRRNAYEQYF. CDR3 sequence (DNA): TGTGCCAGCAGTGGTACTAGCGGGAGCTTTAGGAGAAATGCCTACGAGCAGTACTTC.

The rearrangement joins TRBV5-6 to TRBJ2-7, with D possibly TRBD1 on 6 matching bases. The CDR3 has 13 residues. Trimming left V 4 bases short and J 6 bases short, with 14 bases between. CDR1 is SGHDT and CDR2 is YYEEEE in the germline V gene. CDR3 nucleotides: TGTGCCAGCAGCCCCCAGGACAGCCTCGAGCAGTACTTC. Translation gives CASSPQDSLEQYF.

In its sample, this clonotype was seen a few times. The chain carries TRBV9 and TRBJ1-4; 7 bases line up with TRBD1. V dropped 0 bases and J dropped 7; count of bases not matched to a gene: 6. CDR1 is SGDLS, CDR2 YYNGEE, per germline. The CDR3 extends over 15 amino acids. Here the CDR3 reads CASSVGTGDSEKLFF. CDR3 coding DNA: TGTGCCAGCAGCGTAGGCACAGGGGATAGTGAAAAACTGTTTTTT.

V and J are TRBV6-2 or TRBV6-3 and TRBJ2-2; D perhaps matches TRBD1 (5 bases). CDR3 length: 16 residues. The V gene lost 6 bases and the J gene lost 0 bases, with 14 bases spanning the gap. Germline values: CDR1 MNHEY, CDR2 SVGEGT. The CDR3 reads CASRPWQGPNTGELFF. CDR3 DNA: TGTGCCAGCAGGCCGTGGCAGGGTCCGAACACCGGGGAGCTGTTTTTT.

The chain combines TRBV5-5 with TRBJ2-3, with a possible D match to TRBD2 (6 bases). Germline assignment: CDR1 SGHKS and CDR2 YYEKEE (reference sequence). This CDR3 has 16 amino acids. Trimming took off 1 base at V and 3 bases at J, with 15 bases between the two ends. The CDR3 sequence: CASSLLPGERTDTQYF. As DNA, the CDR3 is TGTGCCAGCAGCTTGCTCCCGGGAGAGAGGACAGATACGCAGTATTTT.

The J gene is TRBJ2-3, the V gene TRBV7-2; D perhaps matches TRBD2 (5 bases). The CDR3 extends over 14 amino acids. Germline V gene data show CDR1 as SGHTA and CDR2 as FQGNSA. Trimming removed 1 base from V and 15 bases from J, with 20 bases in between. The CDR3 coding sequence is TGTGCCAGCAGCTTAGGGGTCGGGGTAAGCCATCTCTATTTT. Translated, it gives CASSLGVGVSHLYF.

This clonotype has a count of ten or more. V is TRBV7-2 and J is TRBJ2-2; possible D gene TRBD2, 5 bases. This CDR3 comprises 14 residues. Germline V gives CDR1 SGHTA, CDR2 FQGNSA. V shed 5 bases and J shed 5 bases, with 12 bases lying between them. The CDR3 loop is CASSLGLGTGELFF. The CDR3 DNA sequence: TGTGCCAGCAGCCTCGGACTGGGGACCGGGGAGCTGTTTTTT.

This clonotype was recorded many times. The genes are TRBV6-5 and TRBJ2-7, with a possible D match to TRBD2 (5 bases). CDR1 MNHEY and CDR2 SVGAGI come from the germline V gene. The germline V and J ends were trimmed by 2 bases and 4 bases, with 15 bases remaining between them. This CDR3 has 15 amino acids. CDR3 sequence: CASSYGVTSGYEQYF. DNA of the CDR3: TGTGCCAGCAGTTACGGGGTGACCTCGGGGTACGAGCAGTACTTC.

The chain has TRBV13 and TRBJ2-1, with TRBD2 identical over 11 bases. CDR1 is PRHDT, CDR2 FYEKMQ, per germline (reference sequence). The CDR3 loop spans 17 amino acids. The ends lost 5 bases at V and 0 bases at J; junction bases unmatched: 6. Here the CDR3 DNA reads TGTGCCAGCAGCGAACTCACTAGCGGGAGCTCCTACAATGAGCAGTTCTTC. As protein: CASSELTSGSSYNEQFF.

This clonotype was recorded once. The chain joins TRBV5-1 to TRBJ2-7; TRBD2 aligns across 10 bases. The V segment lost 0 bases and the J segment 0 bases; nucleotides outside the gene matches: 6. The CDR3 length is 17 residues. The germline V gene has CDR1 SGHRS and CDR2 YFSETQ. The DNA for the CDR3 is TGCGCCAGCAGCTTGGGTCTTACTAGCGGGGCCTCCTACGAGCAGTACTTC. It specifies CASSLGLTSGASYEQYF.

This clonotype has a count of ten or more. The chain is built from TRBV25-1 and TRBJ1-2; perhaps TRBD1 as D (6 bases). The germline V gene has CDR1 MGHDK and CDR2 SYGVNS. V was clipped by 0 bases and J by 8 bases, with 19 bases between them. This CDR3 has 16 amino acids. The CDR3 reads CASSEYIGGRGEGYTF. DNA for the CDR3: TGTGCCAGCAGTGAATATATAGGAGGCAGGGGTGAAGGCTACACCTTC.

The chain has TRBV4-3 and TRBJ2-1; D gene uncertain. The CDR3 consists of 17 residues. V shed 0 bases and J shed 0 bases, with 12 bases lying between them. Germline V CDR1 and CDR2: LGHNA, YSLEER. The CDR3 protein is CASSQEVATNSYNEQFF. The CDR3 region has the DNA TGCGCCAGCAGCCAAGAAGTGGCTACCAACTCCTACAATGAGCAGTTCTTC.

This chain connects TRBV20-1 to TRBJ2-7; 7 positions match TRBD2. The V segment lost 6 bases and the J segment 5 bases; nucleotides outside the gene matches: 16. The length of the CDR3 is 15 residues. Germline CDR1 is DFQATT and CDR2 is SNEGSKA (reference sequence). CDR3 sequence: CSAVRAAGYLDEQYF. The CDR3 nucleotides read TGCAGTGCCGTCAGGGCAGCGGGATATCTCGACGAGCAGTACTTC.

The CDR3 here is CASRQDTYEQYF. The CDR3 DNA is TGTGCCAGCAGACAGGACACCTACGAGCAGTACTTC. This chain connects TRBV12-3 or TRBV12-4 to TRBJ2-7, with a weak D call TRBD1 (5 bases). The V and J ends lost 6 bases and 2 bases respectively, with 8 bases between them. There are 12 residues in the CDR3.

The J gene is TRBJ2-6, the V gene TRBV7-8, with D perhaps matching TRBD1 or TRBD2 (5 bases each). The CDR3 runs to 18 residues. V dropped 1 base and J dropped 2 bases, with 15 bases sitting between them. CDR1 and CDR2 from the germline V gene are SGHVS and FQNEAQ. The CDR3 DNA is TGTGCCAGCAGCTTAGAGGCAGGGAGCCCTACTGGGGCCAACGTCCTGACTTTC. It codes for CASSLEAGSPTGANVLTF.

This clonotype was seen a few times. This chain joins TRBV6-2 or TRBV6-3 and TRBJ2-7; a weak D match, TRBD1 (6 bases). The CDR3 extends over 14 amino acids. CDR1 and CDR2 (germline): MNHEY, SVGEGT. V lost 7 bases to trimming and J lost 4 bases, with 17 bases between them. The CDR3 loop reads CASKISTGTYEQYF. Here the CDR3 DNA reads TGTGCCAGCAAAATATCGACAGGAACGTACGAGCAGTACTTC.

V is TRBV5-1 and J is TRBJ2-5; TRBD1 agrees at 8 bases. CDR3 length: 15 amino acids. Germline V lookup: CDR1 SGHRS, CDR2 YFSETQ. J lost 3 bases, V lost 1 base, and 5 bases had no gene match. CDR3 nucleotides: TGCGCCAGCAGCTTGCTCCCAGGGGGCAAAGAGACCCAGTACTTC. Translated, it gives CASSLLPGGKETQYF.

The chain carries TRBV5-5 and TRBJ2-7; 7 positions match TRBD2. The germline gives CDR1 SGHKS, CDR2 YYEKEE (reference sequence). Losses at the gene ends were 5 bases for V and 2 bases for J; bases not matched to a gene: 7. The CDR3 is 14 amino acids. Here the CDR3 DNA reads TGTGCCAGCAGAGTGTGGGAGGGAACCTACGAGCAGTACTTC. Its protein is CASRVWEGTYEQYF.

This chain uses TRBV11-2 with TRBJ2-1, with 9 bases aligning to TRBD1. Unmatched junction bases numbered 2, after V lost 4 bases and J lost 4 bases. Germline assignment: CDR1 SGHAT and CDR2 FQNNGV. The CDR3 totals 14 residues. The CDR3 sequence is CASSYRGLYNEQFF. DNA of the CDR3: TGTGCCAGCAGCTACAGGGGGCTTTACAATGAGCAGTTCTTC.

This clonotype was seen more than once but under ten times. The V gene is TRBV30, the J gene TRBJ2-2; D unresolved. Trimming took 5 bases from V and 5 from J, leaving 6 bases between them. CDR3 length: 11 residues. Germline CDR1 GTSNPN, CDR2 SVGIG (reference sequence). The CDR3 sequence: CAWANTGELFF. The CDR3 coding sequence is TGTGCCTGGGCTAATACCGGGGAGCTGTTTTTT.

The chain couples TRBV20-1 to TRBJ1-2, with 10 bases fitting TRBD1. The CDR3 covers 14 residues. J was trimmed by 8 bases and V by 0 bases; bases with no gene match: 6. The germline V gene encodes CDR1 DFQATT and CDR2 SNEGSKA (reference sequence). CDR3 amino acids: CSARDDRGQGGYTF. Written as DNA, the CDR3 is TGCAGTGCTAGAGATGACAGGGGGCAAGGCGGCTACACCTTC.

Here the CDR3 reads CSARDMTGLNEKLFF. CDR3 coding DNA: TGCAGTGCTAGAGATATGACAGGCCTTAATGAAAAACTGTTTTTT. The V call is TRBV20-1, the J call TRBJ1-4; D is perhaps TRBD1 (6 bases). The CDR3 runs to 15 residues. Trimming stripped 0 bases from V and 4 bases from J, with 12 bases between. The germline V gene encodes CDR1 DFQATT and CDR2 SNEGSKA (reference sequence).

The chain combines TRBV7-6 with TRBJ2-1; D may be TRBD1 (5 bases). The end of the DNA is better explained by TRBJ2-7, so the J call may be wrong. Germline CDR1 reads SGHVS; CDR2 reads FNYEAQ. This CDR3 has 13 amino acids. The CDR3 region has the DNA TGTGCCAGCAGCCAGGGAATCTCCTACGAGCAGTACTTC. The encoded protein is CASSQGISYEQYF.